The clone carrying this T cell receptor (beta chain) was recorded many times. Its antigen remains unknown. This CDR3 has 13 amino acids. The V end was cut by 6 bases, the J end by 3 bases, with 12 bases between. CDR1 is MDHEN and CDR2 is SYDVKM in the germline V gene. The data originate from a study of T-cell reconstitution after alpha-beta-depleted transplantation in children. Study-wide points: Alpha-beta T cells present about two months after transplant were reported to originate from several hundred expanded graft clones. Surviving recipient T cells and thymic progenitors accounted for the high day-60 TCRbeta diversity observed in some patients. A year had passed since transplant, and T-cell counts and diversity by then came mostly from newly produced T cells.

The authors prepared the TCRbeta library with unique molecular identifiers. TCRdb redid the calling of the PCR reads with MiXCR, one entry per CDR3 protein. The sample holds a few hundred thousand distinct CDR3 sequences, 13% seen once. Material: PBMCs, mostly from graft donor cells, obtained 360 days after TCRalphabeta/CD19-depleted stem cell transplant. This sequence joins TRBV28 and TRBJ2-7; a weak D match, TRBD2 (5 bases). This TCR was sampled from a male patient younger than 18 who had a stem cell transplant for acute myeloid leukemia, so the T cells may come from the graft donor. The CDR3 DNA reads TGTGCCAGCAGCGCCGGAGGCTTCTACGAGCAGTACTTC. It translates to CASSAGGFYEQYF.